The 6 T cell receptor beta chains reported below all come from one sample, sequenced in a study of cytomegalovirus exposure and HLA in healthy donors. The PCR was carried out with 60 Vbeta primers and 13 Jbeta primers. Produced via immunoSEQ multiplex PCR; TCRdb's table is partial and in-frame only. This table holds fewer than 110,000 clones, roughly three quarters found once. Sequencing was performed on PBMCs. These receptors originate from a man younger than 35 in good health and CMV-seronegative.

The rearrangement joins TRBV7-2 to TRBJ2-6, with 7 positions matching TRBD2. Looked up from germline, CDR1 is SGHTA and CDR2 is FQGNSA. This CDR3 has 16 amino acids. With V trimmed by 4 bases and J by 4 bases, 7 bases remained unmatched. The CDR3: CASSSMGGSGANVLTF. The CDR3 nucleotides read TGTGCCAGCAGCTCTATGGGGGGGTCCGGGGCCAACGTCCTGACTTTC.

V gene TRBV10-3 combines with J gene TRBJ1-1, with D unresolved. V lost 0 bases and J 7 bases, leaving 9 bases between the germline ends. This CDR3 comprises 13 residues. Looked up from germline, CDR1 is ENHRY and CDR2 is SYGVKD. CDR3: CAISESAGGEAFF. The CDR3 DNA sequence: TGTGCCATCAGTGAGTCTGCAGGTGGTGAAGCTTTCTTT.

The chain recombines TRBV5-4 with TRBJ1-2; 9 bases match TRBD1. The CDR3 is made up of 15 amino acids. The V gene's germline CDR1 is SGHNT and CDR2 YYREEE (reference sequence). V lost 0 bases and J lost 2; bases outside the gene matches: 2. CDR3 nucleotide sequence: TGTGCCAGCAGCTTGGGGGGACAGGGCAACTATGGCTACACCTTC. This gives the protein CASSLGGQGNYGYTF.

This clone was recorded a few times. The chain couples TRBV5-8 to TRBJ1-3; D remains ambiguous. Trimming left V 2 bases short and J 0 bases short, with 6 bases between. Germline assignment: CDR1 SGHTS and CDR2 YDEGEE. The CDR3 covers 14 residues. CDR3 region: CASSFGLSGNTIYF. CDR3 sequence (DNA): TGTGCCAGCAGCTTTGGCCTCTCTGGAAACACCATATATTTT.

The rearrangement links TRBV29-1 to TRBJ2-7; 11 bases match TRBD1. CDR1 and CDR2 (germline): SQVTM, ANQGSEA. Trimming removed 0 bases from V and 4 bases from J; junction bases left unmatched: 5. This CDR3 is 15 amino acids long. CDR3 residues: CSVEDTGTGGYEQYF. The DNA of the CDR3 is TGCAGCGTTGAAGATACCGGGACAGGGGGTTACGAGCAGTACTTC.

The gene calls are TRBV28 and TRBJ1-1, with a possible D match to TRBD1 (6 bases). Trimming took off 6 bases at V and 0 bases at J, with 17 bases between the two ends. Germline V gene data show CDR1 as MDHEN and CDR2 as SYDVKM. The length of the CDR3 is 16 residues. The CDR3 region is CASRSHTGQMNTEAFF. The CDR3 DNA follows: TGTGCCAGCAGGTCTCATACCGGACAGATGAACACTGAAGCTTTCTTT.